One sample yielded the 13 T cell receptor beta chains listed below, sequenced in a study of beta chain features in type 1 diabetes. Reverse transcription of all isolated RNA meant that expressed TCRB transcripts were sequenced. TCRdb's copy holds only in-frame clones and misses some; the assay was immunoSEQ multiplex PCR. Here the sample spans roughly 180,000 clones, around an eighth being singletons. The sample consisted of central memory CD4+ T cells from blood. Receptor source: a woman aged 18-30 years in good health.

This clone was counted a few times. The chain recombines TRBV14 with TRBJ2-6; D is perhaps TRBD1 (6 bases). The CDR3 loop spans 16 amino acids. Trimming pared 4 bases from V and 4 bases from J, leaving 14 bases between. Germline CDR1 SGHDN, CDR2 FVKESK. The CDR3 sequence is CASSPGGAEGANVLTF. The CDR3 DNA sequence: TGTGCCAGCAGCCCTGGGGGCGCGGAAGGGGCCAACGTCCTGACTTTC.

This rearrangement joins TRBV18 to TRBJ2-7, with D uncertain. The CDR3 is 13 amino acids. Per germline, CDR1 KGHSH and CDR2 LQKENI. Trimming shortened V by 6 bases and J by 2 bases, and 11 bases separated the two germline ends. This CDR3 reads CASSEALTYEQYF. CDR3 DNA: TGTGCCAGCTCCGAGGCCTTAACCTACGAGCAGTACTTC.

Only a few counts were recorded for this clone. This rearrangement joins TRBV28 to TRBJ2-7, with TRBD2 identical over 8 bases. The CDR3 is 13 amino acids. CDR1 MDHEN and CDR2 SYDVKM come from the germline V gene. V shed 6 bases and J 5 bases; nucleotides not matched to a gene: 6. The CDR3 protein is CASRSGTRNEQYF. The CDR3 DNA reads TGTGCCAGCAGGTCCGGGACTAGGAACGAGCAGTACTTC.

The genes are TRBV7-9 and TRBJ1-2, with 7 bases fitting TRBD1. The CDR3 loop spans 12 amino acids. Germline CDR1 is SEHNR and CDR2 is FQNEAQ (reference sequence). Trimming removed 5 bases from V and 8 bases from J; junction bases left unmatched: 5. Here the CDR3 DNA reads TGTGCCAGCAGCGGCACAGGGGTCGGCTACACCTTC. As protein: CASSGTGVGYTF.

This sequence joins TRBV2 and TRBJ1-5; D not certain. V shed 5 bases and J shed 7 bases, with 9 bases lying between them. Germline V gene sequence: CDR1 SNHLY, CDR2 FYNNEI. The CDR3 loop spans 12 amino acids. The CDR3 loop reads CASSHEGQPQHF. The CDR3 bases are TGTGCCAGCAGTCACGAGGGCCAGCCCCAGCATTTT.

The rearrangement links TRBV28 to TRBJ2-3; 10 nucleotides agree with TRBD2. This CDR3 contains 14 residues. Germline lookup yields CDR1 MDHEN and CDR2 SYDVKM. J lost 6 bases, V lost 6 bases, and 6 bases had no gene match. The CDR3 loop is CASRSSGRSDTQYF. CDR3 nucleotides: TGTGCCAGCAGAAGTAGCGGGAGGAGCGATACGCAGTATTTT.

The gene calls are TRBV29-1 and TRBJ2-5; D possibly corresponds to TRBD1 (6 bases). Between the trimmed V and J ends, which lost 4 bases and 4 bases, there was a span of 13 bases. CDR1 and CDR2 from the germline V gene are SQVTM and ANQGSEA. This CDR3 region has 13 residues. The CDR3 is CSVARRGVETQYF. The CDR3 bases are TGCAGCGTTGCGCGCAGGGGCGTAGAGACCCAGTACTTC.

The sample holds a few counts of this clone. The chain couples TRBV27 to TRBJ2-7; D ambiguous. Trimming took off 0 bases at V and 2 bases at J, with 8 bases between the two ends. Germline assignment: CDR1 MNHEY and CDR2 SMNVEV (reference sequence). The CDR3 runs to 14 residues. The CDR3 DNA reads as TGTGCCAGCAGTTTATCGCGGCTAGCCTACGAGCAGTACTTC. Its translation: CASSLSRLAYEQYF.

This clone was observed a handful of times. The V and J genes are TRBV21-1 and TRBJ1-5; TRBD1, the table's D call, was not compared with the DNA. TRBV21-1 is given as a pseudogene. This CDR3 region has 15 residues. CDR3 coding DNA: TGTGCCAGCAGTTTTCCCAGGGGTAGCAATCAGCCCCAGCATTTT. Its protein product is CASSFPRGSNQPQHF.

The chain employs TRBV7-8 and TRBJ2-7, with TRBD2 as a possible D gene (6 bases). This CDR3 is 15 amino acids long. The germline V gene encodes CDR1 SGHVS and CDR2 FQNEAQ. Trimming took off 0 bases at V and 0 bases at J, with 9 bases between the two ends. The CDR3 here is CASSLAPGASYEQYF. The DNA of the CDR3 is TGTGCCAGCAGCTTAGCTCCGGGAGCCTCCTACGAGCAGTACTTC.

The chain employs TRBV6-1 and TRBJ2-7; 8 bases line up with TRBD2. The V gene's germline CDR1 is MNHNS and CDR2 SASEGT. The junction had 12 bases not matched to a gene; V was cut back by 5 bases and J by 6 bases. The CDR3 runs to 15 residues. CDR3 nucleotides: TGTGCCAGCAGTAGTCGGGGGGGACTAGTCGGCGAGCAGTACTTC. As protein: CASSSRGGLVGEQYF.

The chain uses TRBV6-5 and TRBJ2-5; 7 bases line up with TRBD1. The V and J ends lost 6 bases and 1 base, in that order; junction bases with no gene match: 8. Germline values: CDR1 MNHEY, CDR2 SVGAGI. The CDR3 extends over 15 amino acids. The chain's CDR3 is CASSPDRVAQETQYF. The CDR3 DNA reads TGTGCCAGCAGCCCCGACAGGGTGGCCCAAGAGACCCAGTACTTC.

This clone was counted only a few times. The V gene is TRBV5-1, the J gene TRBJ1-4, with TRBD1 as a possible D gene (6 bases). The CDR3 totals 13 residues. V was pared by 6 bases and J by 5 bases, with 11 bases between. Germline-derived CDR1 and CDR2 are SGHRS and YFSETQ. The CDR3 DNA follows: TGCGCCAGCAAGCAGGGGCGAAATGAAAAACTGTTTTTT. This encodes CASKQGRNEKLFF.